This TCR beta chain is from a study of cytomegalovirus exposure and HLA in healthy donors. Study-wide context: Prior work identified around 100 million unique TCR beta sequences in around 170 million T cells.

This clone has more than one count but fewer than ten. Its antigen is undetermined. The PCR employed 60 Vbeta primers together with 13 Jbeta primers. Produced via immunoSEQ multiplex PCR; TCRdb's table is partial and in-frame only. The data hold approximately 82,000 clones, with approximately 65% observed a single time. Healthy bone marrow donors formed the donor group. Broader study findings: TCR sequences were mostly rare, though some public TCRs occurred in many donors.

CDR3 length: 13 residues. Germline loops: CDR1 SEHNR, CDR2 FQNEAQ (reference sequence). V shed 2 bases and J shed 4 bases, with 8 bases lying between them. The sample was PBMCs. V is TRBV7-9 and J is TRBJ1-1; no definite D call. This clonotype originated in a woman in her twenties or thirties in good health and CMV-seropositive. CDR3 sequence reads: CASSLNPGTEAFF. DNA of the CDR3: TGTGCCAGCAGCTTAAACCCCGGCACTGAAGCTTTCTTT.